This T cell receptor beta chain stems from a study of shared clonotypes between healthy human individuals. Findings of the study overall: Sharing across four donors was seen in around 5.1% of naive CD4 clonotypes. Depth was large, yet rarefaction showed that sorted-subset sequencing was incomplete.

Sequenced by immunoSEQ multiplex PCR; TCRdb stores in-frame clones only, minus some. The table shows 2 million to 2.5 million clones, with almost 96% occurring only once. Donors included only healthy HIV-negative adults lacking recent acute infections or vaccinations. A word on this clone: Its antigen is currently unknown.

In germline, CDR1 is MNHEY, CDR2 SVGAGI. V gave up 6 bases and J gave up 7 bases, with 9 bases separating them. This CDR3 is built from 11 residues. The origin of this receptor is a man aged 18 to 35 in good health. The V gene is TRBV6-5, the J gene TRBJ1-1; D is unresolved. The specimen was naive CD4+ T cells sorted from blood. This sample's subset: CD45RA+ positively selected. The CDR3 region is CASRSVYEAFF. The DNA for the CDR3 is TGTGCCAGCAGGTCCGTATATGAAGCTTTCTTT.